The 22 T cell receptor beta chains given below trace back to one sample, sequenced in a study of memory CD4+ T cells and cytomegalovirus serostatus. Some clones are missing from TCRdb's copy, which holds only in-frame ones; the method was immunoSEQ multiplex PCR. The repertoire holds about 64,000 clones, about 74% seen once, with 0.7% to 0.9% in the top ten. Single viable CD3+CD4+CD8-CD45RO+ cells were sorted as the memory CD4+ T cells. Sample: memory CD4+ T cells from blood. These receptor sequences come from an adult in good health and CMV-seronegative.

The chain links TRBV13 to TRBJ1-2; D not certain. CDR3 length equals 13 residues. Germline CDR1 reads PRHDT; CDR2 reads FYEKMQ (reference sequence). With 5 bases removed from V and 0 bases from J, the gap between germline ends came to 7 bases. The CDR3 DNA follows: TGTGCCAGCAGCCTACACACTAACTATGGCTACACCTTC. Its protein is CASSLHTNYGYTF.

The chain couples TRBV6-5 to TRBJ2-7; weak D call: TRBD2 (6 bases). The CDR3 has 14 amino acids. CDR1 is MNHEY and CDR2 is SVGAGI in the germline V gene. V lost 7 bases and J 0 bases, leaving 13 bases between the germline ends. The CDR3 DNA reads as TGTGCCAGCAATCCCAGGGAGGACTCCTACGAGCAGTACTTC. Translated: CASNPREDSYEQYF.

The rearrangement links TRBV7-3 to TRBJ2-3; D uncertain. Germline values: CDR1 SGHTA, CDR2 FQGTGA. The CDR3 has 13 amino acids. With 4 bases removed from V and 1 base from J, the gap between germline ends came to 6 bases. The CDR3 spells CASSSPGTDTQYF. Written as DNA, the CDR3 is TGTGCCAGCAGCTCCCCAGGCACAGATACGCAGTATTTT.

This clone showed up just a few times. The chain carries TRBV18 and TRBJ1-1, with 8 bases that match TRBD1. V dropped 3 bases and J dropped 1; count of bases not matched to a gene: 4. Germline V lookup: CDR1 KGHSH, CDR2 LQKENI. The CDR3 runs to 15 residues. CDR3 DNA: TGTGCCAGCTCACCTCAGGGGGCCCGGAACACTGAAGCTTTCTTT. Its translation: CASSPQGARNTEAFF.

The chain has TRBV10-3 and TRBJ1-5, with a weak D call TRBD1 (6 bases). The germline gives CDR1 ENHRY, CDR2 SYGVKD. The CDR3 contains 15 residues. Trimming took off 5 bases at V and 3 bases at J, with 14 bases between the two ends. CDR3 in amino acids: CAISPTGIVNQPQHF. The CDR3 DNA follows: TGTGCCATCAGTCCTACAGGGATAGTCAATCAGCCCCAGCATTTT.

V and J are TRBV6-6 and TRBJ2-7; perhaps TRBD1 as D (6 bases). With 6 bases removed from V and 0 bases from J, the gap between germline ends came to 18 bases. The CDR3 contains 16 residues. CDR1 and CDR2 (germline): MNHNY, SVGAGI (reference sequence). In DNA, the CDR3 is TGTGCCAGCAGACAATCCCGGGACACAGTCTCCTACGAGCAGTACTTC. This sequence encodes CASRQSRDTVSYEQYF.

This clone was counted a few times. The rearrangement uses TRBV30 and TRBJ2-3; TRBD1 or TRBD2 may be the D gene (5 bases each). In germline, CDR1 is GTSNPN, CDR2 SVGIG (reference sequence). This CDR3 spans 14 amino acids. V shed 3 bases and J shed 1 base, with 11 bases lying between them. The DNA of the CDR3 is TGTGCCTGGAGGATGGGACGGGGCACAGATACGCAGTATTTT. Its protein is CAWRMGRGTDTQYF.

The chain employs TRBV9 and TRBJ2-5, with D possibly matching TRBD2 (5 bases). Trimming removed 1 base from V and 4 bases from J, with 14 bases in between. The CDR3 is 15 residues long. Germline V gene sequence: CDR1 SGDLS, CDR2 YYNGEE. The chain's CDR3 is CASSVSGQVGETQYF. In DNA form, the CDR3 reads TGTGCCAGCAGCGTAAGCGGCCAGGTAGGAGAGACCCAGTACTTC.

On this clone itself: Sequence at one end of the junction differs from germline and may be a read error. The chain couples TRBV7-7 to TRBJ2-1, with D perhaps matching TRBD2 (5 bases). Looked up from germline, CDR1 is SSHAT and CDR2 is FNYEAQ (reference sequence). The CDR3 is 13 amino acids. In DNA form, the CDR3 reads TGTGCTAGCAGTAAGGGAGTATACAATGAGCAGTTCTTC. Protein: CASSKGVYNEQFF. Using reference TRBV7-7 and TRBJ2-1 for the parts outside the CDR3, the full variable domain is GAGVSQSPRYKVTKRGQDVTLRCDPISSHATLYWYQQALGQGPEFLTYFNYEAQPDKSGLPSDRFSAERPEGSISTLTIQRTEQRDSAMYRCASSKGVYNEQFFGPGTRLTVL.

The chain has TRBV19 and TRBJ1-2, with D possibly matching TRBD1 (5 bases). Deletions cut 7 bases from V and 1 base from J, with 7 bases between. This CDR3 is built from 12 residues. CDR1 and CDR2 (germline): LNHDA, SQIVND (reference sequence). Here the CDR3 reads CASTQGNYGYTF. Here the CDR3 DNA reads TGTGCCAGTACCCAGGGTAACTATGGCTACACCTTC.

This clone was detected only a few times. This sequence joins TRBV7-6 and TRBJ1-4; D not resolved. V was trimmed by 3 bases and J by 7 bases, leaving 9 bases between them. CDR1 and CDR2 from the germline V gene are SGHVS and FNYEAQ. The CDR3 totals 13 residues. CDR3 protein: CASSFLIGEKLFF. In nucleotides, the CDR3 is TGTGCCAGCAGCTTTTTGATTGGTGAAAAACTGTTTTTT.

The CDR3 is CASSYEVTQYF. The CDR3 DNA reads TGTGCCAGCAGTTACGAGGTTACGCAGTATTTT. The chain recombines TRBV6-6 with TRBJ2-3, with unresolved D. The CDR3 is made up of 11 amino acids. Germline CDR1 MNHNY, CDR2 SVGAGI (reference sequence). The V end lost 2 bases, the J end lost 8 bases, and 5 bases lay between the germline ends.

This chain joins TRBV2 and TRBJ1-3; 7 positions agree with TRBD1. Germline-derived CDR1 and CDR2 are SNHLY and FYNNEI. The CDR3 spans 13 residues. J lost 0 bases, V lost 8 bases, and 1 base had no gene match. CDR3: CASDRASGNTIYF. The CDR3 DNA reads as TGTGCCAGCGACAGGGCCTCTGGAAACACCATATATTTT. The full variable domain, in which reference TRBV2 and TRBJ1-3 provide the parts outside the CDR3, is EPEVTQTPSHQVTQMGQEVILRCVPISNHLYFYWYRQILGQKVEFLVSFYNNEISEKSEIFDDQFSVERPDGSNFTLKIRSTKLEDSAMYFCASDRASGNTIYFGEGSWLTVV.

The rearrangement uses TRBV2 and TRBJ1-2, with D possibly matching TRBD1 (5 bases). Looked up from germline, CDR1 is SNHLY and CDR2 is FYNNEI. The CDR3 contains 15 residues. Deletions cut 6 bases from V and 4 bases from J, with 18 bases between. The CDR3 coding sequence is TGTGCCAGCAGGTTCGGCACGGGACGGACCTATGGCTACACCTTC. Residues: CASRFGTGRTYGYTF.

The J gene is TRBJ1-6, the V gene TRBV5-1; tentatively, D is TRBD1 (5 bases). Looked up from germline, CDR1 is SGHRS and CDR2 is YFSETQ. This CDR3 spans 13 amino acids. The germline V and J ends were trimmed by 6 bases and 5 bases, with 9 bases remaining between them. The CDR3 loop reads CASKEQDNSPLHF. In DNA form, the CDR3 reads TGCGCCAGCAAGGAACAGGATAATTCACCCCTCCACTTT.

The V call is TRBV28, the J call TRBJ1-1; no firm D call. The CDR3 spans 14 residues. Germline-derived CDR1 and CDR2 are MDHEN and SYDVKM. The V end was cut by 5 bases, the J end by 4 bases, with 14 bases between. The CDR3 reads CASSPGSRGTEAFF. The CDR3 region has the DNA TGTGCCAGCAGTCCCGGTTCGAGAGGCACTGAAGCTTTCTTT.

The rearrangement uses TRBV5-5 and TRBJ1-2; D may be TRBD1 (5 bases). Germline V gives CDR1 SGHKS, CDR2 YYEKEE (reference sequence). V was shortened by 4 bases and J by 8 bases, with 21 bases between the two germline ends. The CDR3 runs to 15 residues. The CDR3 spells CASSPTPGRRDGYTF. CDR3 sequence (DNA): TGTGCCAGCAGCCCCACACCGGGACGGCGGGACGGCTACACCTTC.

The CDR3 reads CASSMLAGGSNEQFF. The CDR3 region has the DNA TGTGCCAGCAGCATGTTGGCGGGAGGGAGCAATGAGCAGTTCTTC. The rearrangement links TRBV5-4 to TRBJ2-1, with 9 bases fitting TRBD2. Germline CDR1 is SGHNT and CDR2 is YYREEE (reference sequence). Trimming took 4 bases from V and 6 from J; bases not matched to a gene: 8. The CDR3 spans 15 residues. Combining the CDR3 with reference TRBV5-4 and TRBJ2-1 gives the whole variable domain ETGVTQSPTHLIKTRGQQVTLRCSSQSGHNTVSWYQQALGQGPQFIFQYYREEENGRGNFPPRFSGLQFPNYSSELNVNALELDDSALYLCASSMLAGGSNEQFFGPGTRLTVL.

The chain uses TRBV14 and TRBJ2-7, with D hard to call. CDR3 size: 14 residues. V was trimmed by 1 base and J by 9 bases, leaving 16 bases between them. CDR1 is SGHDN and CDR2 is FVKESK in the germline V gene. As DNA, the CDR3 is TGTGCCAGCAGCCAAGGGGTACCCATCGCGACGCAGTACTTC. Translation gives CASSQGVPIATQYF. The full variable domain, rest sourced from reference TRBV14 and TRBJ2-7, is EAGVTQFPSHSVIEKGQTVTLRCDPISGHDNLYWYRRVMGKEIKFLLHFVKESKQDESGMPNNRFLAERTGGTYSTLKVQPAELEDSGVYFCASSQGVPIATQYFGPGTRLTVT.

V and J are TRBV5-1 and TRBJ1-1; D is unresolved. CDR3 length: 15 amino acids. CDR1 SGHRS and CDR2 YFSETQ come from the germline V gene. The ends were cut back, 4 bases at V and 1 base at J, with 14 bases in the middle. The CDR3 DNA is TGCGCCAGCAGCCCCTTTTCCTTACCGAACACTGAAGCTTTCTTT. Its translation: CASSPFSLPNTEAFF.

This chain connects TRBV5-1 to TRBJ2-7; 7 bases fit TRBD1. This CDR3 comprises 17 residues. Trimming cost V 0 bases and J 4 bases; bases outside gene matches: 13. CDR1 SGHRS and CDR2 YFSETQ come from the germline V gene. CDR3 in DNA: TGCGCCAGCAGCTTGGAGGCAGGGGGTAGCCGGACGTACGAGCAGTACTTC. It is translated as CASSLEAGGSRTYEQYF.

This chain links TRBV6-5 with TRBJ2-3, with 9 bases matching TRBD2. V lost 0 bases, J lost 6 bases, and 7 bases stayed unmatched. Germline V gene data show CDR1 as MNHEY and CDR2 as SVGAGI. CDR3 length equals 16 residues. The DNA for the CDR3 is TGTGCCAGCAGTTACTCGCGGGAGGGTACGATTGATACGCAGTATTTT. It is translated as CASSYSREGTIDTQYF.